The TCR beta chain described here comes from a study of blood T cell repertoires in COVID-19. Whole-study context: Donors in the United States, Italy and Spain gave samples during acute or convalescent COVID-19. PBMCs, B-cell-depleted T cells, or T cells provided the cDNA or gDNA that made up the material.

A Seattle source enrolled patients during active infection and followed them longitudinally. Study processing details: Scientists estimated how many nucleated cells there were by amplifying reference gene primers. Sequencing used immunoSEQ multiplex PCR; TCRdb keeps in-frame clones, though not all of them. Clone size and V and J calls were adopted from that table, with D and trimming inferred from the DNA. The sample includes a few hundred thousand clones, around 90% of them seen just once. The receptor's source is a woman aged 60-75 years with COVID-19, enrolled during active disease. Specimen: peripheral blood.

The CDR3 DNA reads TGTGCCAGTAGTATAGATTGGTCAGGGAACTATGGCTACACCTTC. Translation: CASSIDWSGNYGYTF. The V gene is TRBV19, the J gene TRBJ1-2; D perhaps matches TRBD1 (5 bases). The CDR3 spans 15 residues. Trimming removed 0 bases at V and 2 bases at J, with 10 bases between. CDR1 is LNHDA, CDR2 SQIVND, per germline (reference sequence).